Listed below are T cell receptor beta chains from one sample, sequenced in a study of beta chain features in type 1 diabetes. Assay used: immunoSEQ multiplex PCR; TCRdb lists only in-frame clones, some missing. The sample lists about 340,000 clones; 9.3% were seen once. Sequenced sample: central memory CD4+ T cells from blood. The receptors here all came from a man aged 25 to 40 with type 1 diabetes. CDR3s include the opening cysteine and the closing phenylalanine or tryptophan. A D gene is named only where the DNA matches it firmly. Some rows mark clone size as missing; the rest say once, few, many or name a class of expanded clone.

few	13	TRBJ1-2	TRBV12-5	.	CASGLDSFYGYTF	TGTGCTAGTGGCCTGGACAGCTTCTATGGCTACACCTTC
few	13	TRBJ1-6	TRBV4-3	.	CASSQEDNSPLHF	TGCGCCAGCAGCCAAGAGGATAATTCACCCCTCCACTTT
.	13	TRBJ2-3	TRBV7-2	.	CASSTVTADTQYF	TGTGCCAGCAGCACGGTGACGGCAGATACGCAGTATTTT
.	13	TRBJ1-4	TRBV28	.	CASSGDGNEKLFF	TGTGCCAGCAGTGGTGACGGGAATGAAAAACTGTTTTTT
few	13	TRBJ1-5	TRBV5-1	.	CASSLDGNQPQHF	TGCGCCAGCAGCTTGGACGGCAATCAGCCCCAGCATTTT
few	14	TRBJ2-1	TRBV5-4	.	CASSLAGVINEQFF	TGTGCCAGCAGCTTGGCCGGAGTGATCAATGAGCAGTTCTTC
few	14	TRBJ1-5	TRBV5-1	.	CASSFSGGQQPQHF	TGCGCCAGCAGCTTTTCCGGGGGTCAGCAGCCCCAGCATTTT
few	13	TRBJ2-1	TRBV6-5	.	CASRLAGRNEQFF	TGTGCCAGCAGACTAGCAGGACGGAATGAGCAGTTCTTC
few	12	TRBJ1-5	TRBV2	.	CARGGPNQPQHF	TGTGCCAGAGGGGGACCCAATCAGCCCCAGCATTTT
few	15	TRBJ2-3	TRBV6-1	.	CASSEDAGSTDTQYF	TGTGCCAGCAGTGAGGACGCCGGAAGCACAGATACGCAGTATTTT
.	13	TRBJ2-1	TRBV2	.	CASSSTLLNEQFF	TGTGCCAGCAGTTCGACCCTCCTCAATGAGCAGTTCTTC
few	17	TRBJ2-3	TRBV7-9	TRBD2	CASSSTGTSGGTDTQYF	TGTGCCAGCAGCTCGACTGGGACTAGCGGAGGCACAGATACGCAGTATTTT
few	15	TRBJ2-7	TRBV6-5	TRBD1	CASSYAGTGAGEQYF	TGTGCCAGCAGTTACGCCGGGACAGGGGCGGGCGAGCAGTACTTC
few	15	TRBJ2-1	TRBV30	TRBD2	CAWSLLAGGYNEQFF	TGTGCCTGGAGTCTACTAGCGGGGGGTTACAATGAGCAGTTCTTC
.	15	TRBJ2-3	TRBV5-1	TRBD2	CASSLSGGLGDTQYF	TGCGCCAGCAGCTTAAGCGGGGGGCTTGGTGATACGCAGTATTTT
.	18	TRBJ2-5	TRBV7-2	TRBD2	CASSLEASGGGAQETQYF	TGTGCCAGCAGCTTAGAAGCGAGCGGCGGGGGGGCTCAAGAGACCCAGTACTTC
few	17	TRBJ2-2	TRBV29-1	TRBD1	CSAWTGGHYINTGELFF	TGCAGCGCCTGGACAGGGGGCCACTATATCAACACCGGGGAGCTGTTTTTT
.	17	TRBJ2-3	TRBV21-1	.	CASSEGRLAGAPDTQYF	TGTGCCAGCAGCGAGGGGAGGCTAGCGGGGGCTCCAGATACGCAGTATTTT
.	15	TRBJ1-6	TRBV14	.	CASSQEPGPHSPLHF	TGTGCCAGCAGCCAAGAACCAGGCCCTCATTCACCCCTCCACTTT
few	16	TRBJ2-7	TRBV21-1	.	CASSPHPRDSPYEQYF	TGTGCCAGCAGCCCCCACCCCCGGGACAGTCCCTACGAGCAGTACTTC
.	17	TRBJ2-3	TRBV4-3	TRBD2	CASSQAPPGGGTDTQYF	TGCGCCAGCAGCCAAGCACCGCCGGGGGGGGGCACAGATACGCAGTATTTT
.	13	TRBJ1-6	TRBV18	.	CASSSLPDSPLHF	TGTGCCAGCTCAAGTCTCCCCGATTCACCCCTCCACTTT